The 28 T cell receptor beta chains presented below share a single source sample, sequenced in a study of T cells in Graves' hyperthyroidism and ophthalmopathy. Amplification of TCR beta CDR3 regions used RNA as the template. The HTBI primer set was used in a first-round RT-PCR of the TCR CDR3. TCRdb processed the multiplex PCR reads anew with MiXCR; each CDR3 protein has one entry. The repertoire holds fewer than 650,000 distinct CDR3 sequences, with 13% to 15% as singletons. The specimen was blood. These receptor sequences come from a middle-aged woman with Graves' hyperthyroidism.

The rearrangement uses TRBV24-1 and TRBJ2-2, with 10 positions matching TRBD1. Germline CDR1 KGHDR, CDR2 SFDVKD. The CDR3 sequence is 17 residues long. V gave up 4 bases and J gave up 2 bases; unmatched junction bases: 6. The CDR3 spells CATSEGQGSSNTGELFF. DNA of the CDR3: TGTGCCACCAGTGAGGGACAGGGGTCTTCCAACACCGGGGAGCTGTTTTTT.

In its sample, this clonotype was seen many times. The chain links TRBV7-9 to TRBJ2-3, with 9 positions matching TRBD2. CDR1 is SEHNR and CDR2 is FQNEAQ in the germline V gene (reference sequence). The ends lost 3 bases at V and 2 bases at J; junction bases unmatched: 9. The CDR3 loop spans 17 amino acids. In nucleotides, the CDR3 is TGTGCCAGCAGCTTTAAAGGTCTAGCGGGGTCCACAGATACGCAGTATTTT. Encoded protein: CASSFKGLAGSTDTQYF.

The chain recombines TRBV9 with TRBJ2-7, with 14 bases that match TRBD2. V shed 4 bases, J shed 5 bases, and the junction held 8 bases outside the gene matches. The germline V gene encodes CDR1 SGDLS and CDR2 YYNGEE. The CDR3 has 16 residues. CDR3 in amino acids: CASSKGLAGEGHEQYF. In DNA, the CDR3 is TGTGCCAGCAGCAAGGGACTAGCGGGAGAGGGTCACGAGCAGTACTTC.

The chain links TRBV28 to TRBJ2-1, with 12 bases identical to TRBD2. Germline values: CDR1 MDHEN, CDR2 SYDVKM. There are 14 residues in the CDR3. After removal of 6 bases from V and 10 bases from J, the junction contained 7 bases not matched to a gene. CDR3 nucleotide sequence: TGTGCCAGCAGCCCGACTAGCGGGAGATTAGAGCAGTTCTTC. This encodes CASSPTSGRLEQFF.

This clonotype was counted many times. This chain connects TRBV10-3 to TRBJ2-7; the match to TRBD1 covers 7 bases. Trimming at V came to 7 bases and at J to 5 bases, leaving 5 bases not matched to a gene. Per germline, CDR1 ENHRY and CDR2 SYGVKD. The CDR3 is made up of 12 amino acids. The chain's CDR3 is CAITLTGDEQYF. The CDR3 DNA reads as TGTGCCATCACCCTAACAGGGGACGAGCAGTACTTC.

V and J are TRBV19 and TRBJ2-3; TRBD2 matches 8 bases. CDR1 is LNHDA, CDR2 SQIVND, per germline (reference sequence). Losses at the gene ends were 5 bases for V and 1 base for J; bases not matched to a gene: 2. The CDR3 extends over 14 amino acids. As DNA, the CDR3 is TGTGCCAGTAGTCATAGCGGGGGCACAGATACGCAGTATTTT. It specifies CASSHSGGTDTQYF.

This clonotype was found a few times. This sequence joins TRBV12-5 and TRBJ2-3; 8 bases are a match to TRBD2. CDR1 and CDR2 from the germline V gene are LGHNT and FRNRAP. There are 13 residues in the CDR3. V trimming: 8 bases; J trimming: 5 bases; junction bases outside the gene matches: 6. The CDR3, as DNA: TGTGCTAGTCGGGGGGGGGCTATAGATACGCAGTATTTT. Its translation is CASRGGAIDTQYF. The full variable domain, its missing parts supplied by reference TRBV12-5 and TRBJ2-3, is DARVTQTPRHKVTEMGQEVTMRCQPILGHNTVFWYRQTMMQGLELLAYFRNRAPLDDSGMPKDRFSAEMPDATLATLKIQPSEPRDSAVYFCASRGGAIDTQYFGPGTRLTVL.

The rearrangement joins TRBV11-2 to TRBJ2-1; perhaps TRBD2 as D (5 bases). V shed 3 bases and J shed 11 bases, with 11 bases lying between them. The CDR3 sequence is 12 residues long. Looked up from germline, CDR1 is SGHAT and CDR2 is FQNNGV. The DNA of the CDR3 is TGTGCCAGCAGCTTGGAGACGGGGAAGCAGTTCTTC. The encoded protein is CASSLETGKQFF.

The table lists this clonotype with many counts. The CDR3 sequence is CASSLPHGSQGTEAFF. The CDR3 region has the DNA TGTGCCAGCAGTTTACCGCACGGTAGTCAGGGCACTGAAGCTTTCTTT. The rearrangement links TRBV28 to TRBJ1-1, with D possibly matching TRBD1 (5 bases). This CDR3 is 16 amino acids long. CDR1 and CDR2 (germline): MDHEN, SYDVKM. Trimming shortened V by 2 bases and J by 4 bases, and 17 bases separated the two germline ends.

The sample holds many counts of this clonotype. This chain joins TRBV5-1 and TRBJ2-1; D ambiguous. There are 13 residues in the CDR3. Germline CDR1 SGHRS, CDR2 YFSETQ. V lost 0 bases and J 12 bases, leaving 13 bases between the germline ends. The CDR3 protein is CASSLVRDSMQFF. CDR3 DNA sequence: TGCGCCAGCAGCTTGGTTCGCGATTCAATGCAGTTCTTC. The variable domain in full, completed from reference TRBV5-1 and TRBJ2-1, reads KAGVTQTPRYLIKTRGQQVTLSCSPISGHRSVSWYQQTPGQGLQFLFEYFSETQRNKGNFPGRFSGRQFSNSRSEMNVSTLELGDSALYLCASSLVRDSMQFFGPGTRLTVL.

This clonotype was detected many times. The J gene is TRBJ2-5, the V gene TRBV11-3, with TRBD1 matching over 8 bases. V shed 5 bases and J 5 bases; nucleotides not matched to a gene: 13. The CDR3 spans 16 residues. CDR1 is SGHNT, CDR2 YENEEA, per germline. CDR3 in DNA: TGTGCCAGCAGCCAACAGGGGGGCGGATCTCGGGAGACCCAGTACTTC. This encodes CASSQQGGGSRETQYF.

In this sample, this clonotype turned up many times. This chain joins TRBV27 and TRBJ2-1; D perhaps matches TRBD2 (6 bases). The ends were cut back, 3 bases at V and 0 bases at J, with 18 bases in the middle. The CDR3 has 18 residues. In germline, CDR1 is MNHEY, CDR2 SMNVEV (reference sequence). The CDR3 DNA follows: TGTGCCAGCAGTTTGGGTAGCGGACCATTTAGCTCCTACAATGAGCAGTTCTTC. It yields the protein CASSLGSGPFSSYNEQFF.

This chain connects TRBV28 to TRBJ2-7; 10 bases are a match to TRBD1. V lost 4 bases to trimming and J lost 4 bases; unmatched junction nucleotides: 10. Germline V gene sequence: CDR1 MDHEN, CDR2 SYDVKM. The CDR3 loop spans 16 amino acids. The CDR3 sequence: CASSSQGDRGRYEQYF. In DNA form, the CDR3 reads TGTGCCAGCAGTTCGCAGGGAGACAGGGGGCGATACGAGCAGTACTTC.

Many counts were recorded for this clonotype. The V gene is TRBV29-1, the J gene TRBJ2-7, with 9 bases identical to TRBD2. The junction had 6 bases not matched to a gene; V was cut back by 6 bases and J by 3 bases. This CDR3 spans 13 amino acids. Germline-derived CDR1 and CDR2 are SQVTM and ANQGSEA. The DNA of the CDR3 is TGCAGCGTCATACTAGCGGGCCTCTACGAGCAGTACTTC. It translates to CSVILAGLYEQYF.

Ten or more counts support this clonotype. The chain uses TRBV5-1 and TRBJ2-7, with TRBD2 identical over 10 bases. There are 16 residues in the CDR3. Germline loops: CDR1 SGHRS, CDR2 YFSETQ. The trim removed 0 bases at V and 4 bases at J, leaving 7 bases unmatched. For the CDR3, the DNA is TGCGCCAGCAGCTTGGCCGCGGGACTAGCGAGTTACGAGCAGTACTTC. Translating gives CASSLAAGLASYEQYF.

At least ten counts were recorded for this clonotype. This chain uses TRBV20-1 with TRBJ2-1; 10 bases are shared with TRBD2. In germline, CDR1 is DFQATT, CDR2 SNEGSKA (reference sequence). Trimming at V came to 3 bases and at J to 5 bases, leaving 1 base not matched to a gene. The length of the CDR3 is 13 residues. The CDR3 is CSASSGRHNEQFF. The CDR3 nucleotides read TGCAGTGCTAGTAGCGGGAGGCACAATGAGCAGTTCTTC.

The CDR3 DNA follows: TGTGCCAGCAGTTACTCCGGGACAGCTAATTCACCCCTCCACTTT. Protein: CASSYSGTANSPLHF. The chain employs TRBV6-5 and TRBJ1-6; 7 bases line up with TRBD1. This CDR3 has 15 residues. V dropped 0 bases and J dropped 6; count of bases not matched to a gene: 2. Germline CDR1 reads MNHEY; CDR2 reads SVGAGI.

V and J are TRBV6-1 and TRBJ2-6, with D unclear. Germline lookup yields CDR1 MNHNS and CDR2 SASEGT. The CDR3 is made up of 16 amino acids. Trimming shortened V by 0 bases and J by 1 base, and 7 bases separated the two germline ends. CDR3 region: CASSEALGSGANVLTF. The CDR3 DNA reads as TGTGCCAGCAGTGAAGCGTTGGGTTCTGGGGCCAACGTCCTGACTTTC.

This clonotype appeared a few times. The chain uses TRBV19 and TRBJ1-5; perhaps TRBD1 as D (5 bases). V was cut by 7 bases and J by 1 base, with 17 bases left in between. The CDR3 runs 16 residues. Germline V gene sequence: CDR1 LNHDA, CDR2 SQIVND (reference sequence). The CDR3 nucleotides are TGTGCCAGTATTAAGGGAGGGGAAATAAGCAATCAGCCCCAGCATTTT. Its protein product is CASIKGGEISNQPQHF.

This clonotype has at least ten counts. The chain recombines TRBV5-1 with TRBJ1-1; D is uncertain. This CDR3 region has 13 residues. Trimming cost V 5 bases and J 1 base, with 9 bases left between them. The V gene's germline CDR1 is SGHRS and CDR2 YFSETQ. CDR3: CASREIENTEAFF. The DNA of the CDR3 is TGCGCCAGCAGAGAGATCGAGAACACTGAAGCTTTCTTT.

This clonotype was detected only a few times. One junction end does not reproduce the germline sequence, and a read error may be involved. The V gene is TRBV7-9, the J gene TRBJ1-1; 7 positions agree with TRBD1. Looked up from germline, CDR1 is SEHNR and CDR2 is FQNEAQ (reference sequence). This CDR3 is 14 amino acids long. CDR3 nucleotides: TGTGCCAGCAGCTCACAAGGGACAGCGGCTGAGGCTTTCTTT. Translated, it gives CASSSQGTAAEAFF. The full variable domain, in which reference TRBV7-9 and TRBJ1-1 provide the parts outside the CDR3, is DTGVSQNPRHKITKRGQNVTFRCDPISEHNRLYWYRQTLGQGPEFLTYFQNEAQLEKSRLLSDRFSAERPKGSFSTLEIQRTEQGDSAMYLCASSSQGTAAEAFFGQGTRLTVV.

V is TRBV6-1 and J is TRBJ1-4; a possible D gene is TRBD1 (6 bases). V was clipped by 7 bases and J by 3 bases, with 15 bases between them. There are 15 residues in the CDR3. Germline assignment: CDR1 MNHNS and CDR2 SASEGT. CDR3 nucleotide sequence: TGTGCCAGCAAACAAAAGGGGGGGTCTAATGAAAAACTGTTTTTT. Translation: CASKQKGGSNEKLFF.

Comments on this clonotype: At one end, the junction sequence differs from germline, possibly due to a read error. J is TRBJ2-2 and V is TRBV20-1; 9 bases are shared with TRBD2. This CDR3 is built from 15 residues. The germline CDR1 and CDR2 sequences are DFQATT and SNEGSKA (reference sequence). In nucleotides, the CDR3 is TGCAGTGCAAGAACTAGCGGGCTAGGGACCGGGGAGCTGGTTTTT. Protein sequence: CSARTSGLGTGELVF.

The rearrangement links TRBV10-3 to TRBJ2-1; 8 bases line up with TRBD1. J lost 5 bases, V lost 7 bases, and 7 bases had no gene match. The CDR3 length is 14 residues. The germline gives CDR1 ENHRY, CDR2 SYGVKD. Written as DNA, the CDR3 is TGTGCCATCACCCCAGGGACAGGAAACAATGAGCAGTTCTTC. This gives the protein CAITPGTGNNEQFF.

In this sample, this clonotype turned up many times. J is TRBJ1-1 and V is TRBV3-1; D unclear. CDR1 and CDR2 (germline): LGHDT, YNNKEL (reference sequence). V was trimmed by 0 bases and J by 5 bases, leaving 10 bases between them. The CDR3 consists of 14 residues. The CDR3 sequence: CASSQDLSTTEAFF. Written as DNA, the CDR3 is TGTGCCAGCAGCCAAGATCTATCGACTACTGAAGCTTTCTTT. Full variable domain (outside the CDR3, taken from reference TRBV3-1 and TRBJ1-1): DTAVSQTPKYLVTQMGNDKSIKCEQNLGHDTMYWYKQDSKKFLKIMFSYNNKELIINETVPNRFSPKSPDKAHLNLHINSLELGDSAVYFCASSQDLSTTEAFFGQGTRLTVV.

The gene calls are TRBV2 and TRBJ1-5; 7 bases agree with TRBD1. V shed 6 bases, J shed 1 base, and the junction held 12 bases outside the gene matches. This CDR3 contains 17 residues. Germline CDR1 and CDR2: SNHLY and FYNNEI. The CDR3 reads CASSPGQSIASNQPQHF. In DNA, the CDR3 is TGTGCCAGCAGCCCGGGACAGTCTATAGCGAGCAATCAGCCCCAGCATTTT.

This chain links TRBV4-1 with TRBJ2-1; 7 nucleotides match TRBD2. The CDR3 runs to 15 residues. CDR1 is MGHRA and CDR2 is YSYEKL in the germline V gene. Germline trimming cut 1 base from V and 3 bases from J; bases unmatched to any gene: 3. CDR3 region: CASSQGIAGYNEQFF. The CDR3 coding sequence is TGCGCCAGCAGCCAAGGGATAGCGGGCTACAATGAGCAGTTCTTC.

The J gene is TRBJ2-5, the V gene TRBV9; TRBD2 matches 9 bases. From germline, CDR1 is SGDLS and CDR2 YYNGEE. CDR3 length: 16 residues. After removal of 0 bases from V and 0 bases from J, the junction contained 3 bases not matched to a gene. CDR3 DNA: TGTGCCAGCAGCGTAGGAACTAGCGGGTACCAAGAGACCCAGTACTTC. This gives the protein CASSVGTSGYQETQYF.